The sequence of this T cell receptor beta chain was determined in a study of T-cell reconstitution after alpha-beta-depleted transplantation in children. This clonotype was found a few times. The TCRbeta library incorporated unique molecular identifiers. TCRdb recomputed calls from the PCR reads with MiXCR, one row per CDR3 protein. This sample has 250,000 to 400,000 distinct CDR3 sequences, with around 25% found just once. Trimming cost V 1 base and J 0 bases, with 10 bases left between them. The CDR3 spans 16 residues. This chain connects TRBV12-3 or TRBV12-4 to TRBJ1-5; D gene unclear. The source is a male patient younger than 18 who had a stem cell transplant for acute lymphoblastic leukemia, so the T cells may come from the graft donor. This specimen consisted of PBMCs, mostly from graft donor cells, obtained 180 days after TCRalphabeta/CD19-depleted stem cell transplant. CDR3 coding DNA: TGTGCCAGCAGTTTAGGGAACGGGGTTAGCAATCAGCCCCAGCATTTT. It specifies CASSLGNGVSNQPQHF.